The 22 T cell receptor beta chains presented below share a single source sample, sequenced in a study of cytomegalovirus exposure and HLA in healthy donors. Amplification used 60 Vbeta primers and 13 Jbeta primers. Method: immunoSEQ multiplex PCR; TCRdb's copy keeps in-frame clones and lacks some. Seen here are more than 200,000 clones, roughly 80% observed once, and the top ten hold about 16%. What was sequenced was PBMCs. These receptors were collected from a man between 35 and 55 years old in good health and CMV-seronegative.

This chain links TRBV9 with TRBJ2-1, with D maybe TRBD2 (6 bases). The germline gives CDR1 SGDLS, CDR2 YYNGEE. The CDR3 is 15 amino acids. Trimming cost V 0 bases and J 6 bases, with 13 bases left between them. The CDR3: CASSVEGLRGNEQFF. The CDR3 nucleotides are TGTGCCAGCAGCGTAGAGGGGCTGCGGGGCAATGAGCAGTTCTTC. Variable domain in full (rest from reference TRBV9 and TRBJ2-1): DSGVTQTPKHLITATGQRVTLRCSPRSGDLSVYWYQQSLDQGLQFLIQYYNGEERAKGNILERFSAQQFPDLHSELNLSSLELGDSALYFCASSVEGLRGNEQFFGPGTRLTVL.

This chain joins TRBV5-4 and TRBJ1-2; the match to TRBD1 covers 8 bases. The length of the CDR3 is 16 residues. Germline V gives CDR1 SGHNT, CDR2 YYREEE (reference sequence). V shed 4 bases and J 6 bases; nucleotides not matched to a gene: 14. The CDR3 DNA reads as TGTGCCAGCAGCCCAGGGGGCGGGGTGCGTATGGATGGCTACACCTTC. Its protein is CASSPGGGVRMDGYTF.

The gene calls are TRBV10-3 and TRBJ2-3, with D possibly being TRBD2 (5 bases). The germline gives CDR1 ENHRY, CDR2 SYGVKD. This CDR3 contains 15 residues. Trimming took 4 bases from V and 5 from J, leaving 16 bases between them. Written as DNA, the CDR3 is TGTGCCATCAGTGGGTACCCTCTCGAGGGAGATACGCAGTATTTT. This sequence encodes CAISGYPLEGDTQYF.

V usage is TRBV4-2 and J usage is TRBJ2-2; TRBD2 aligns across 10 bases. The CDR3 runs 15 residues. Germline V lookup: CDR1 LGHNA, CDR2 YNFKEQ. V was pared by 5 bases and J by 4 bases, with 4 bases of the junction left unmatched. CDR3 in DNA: TGTGCCAGCAGCATTCGGACTAGCGGCACCGGGGAGCTGTTTTTT. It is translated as CASSIRTSGTGELFF.

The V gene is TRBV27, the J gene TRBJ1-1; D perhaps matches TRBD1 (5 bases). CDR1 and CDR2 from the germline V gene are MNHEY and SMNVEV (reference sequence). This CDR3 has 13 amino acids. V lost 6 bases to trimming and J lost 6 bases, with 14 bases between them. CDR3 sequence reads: CASRDVDRSEAFF. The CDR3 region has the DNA TGTGCCAGCAGGGATGTCGACAGATCTGAAGCTTTCTTT.

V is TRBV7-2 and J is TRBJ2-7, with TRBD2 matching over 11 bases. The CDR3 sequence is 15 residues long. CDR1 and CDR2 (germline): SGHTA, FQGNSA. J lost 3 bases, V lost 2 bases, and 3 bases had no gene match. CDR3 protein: CASSLPTSGSYEQYF. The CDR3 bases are TGTGCCAGCAGCTTACCCACTAGCGGGAGCTACGAGCAGTACTTC.

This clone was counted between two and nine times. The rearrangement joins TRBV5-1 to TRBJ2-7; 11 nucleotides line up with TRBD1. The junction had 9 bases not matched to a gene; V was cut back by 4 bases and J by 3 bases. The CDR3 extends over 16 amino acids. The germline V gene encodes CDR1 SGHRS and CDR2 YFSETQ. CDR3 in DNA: TGCGCCAGCAGCCCGGGGGGCGGGACAGGGGGCTACGAGCAGTACTTC. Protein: CASSPGGGTGGYEQYF.

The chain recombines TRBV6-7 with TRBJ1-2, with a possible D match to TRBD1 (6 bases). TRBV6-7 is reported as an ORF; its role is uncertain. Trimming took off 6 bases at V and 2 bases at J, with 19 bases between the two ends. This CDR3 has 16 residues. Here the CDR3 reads CASSHGRGVQNYGYTF. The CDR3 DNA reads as TGTGCCAGCAGCCACGGGAGGGGGGTGCAAAACTATGGCTACACCTTC.

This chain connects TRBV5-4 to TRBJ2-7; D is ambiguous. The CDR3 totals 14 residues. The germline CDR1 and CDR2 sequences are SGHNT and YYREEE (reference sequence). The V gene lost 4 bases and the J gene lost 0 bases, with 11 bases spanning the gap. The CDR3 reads CASSLSVGSYEQYF. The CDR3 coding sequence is TGTGCCAGCAGCCTCTCGGTCGGCTCCTACGAGCAGTACTTC.

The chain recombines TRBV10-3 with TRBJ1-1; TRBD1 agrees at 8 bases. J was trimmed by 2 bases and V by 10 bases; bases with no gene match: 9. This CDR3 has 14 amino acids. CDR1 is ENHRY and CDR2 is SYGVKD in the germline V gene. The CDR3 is CATAYSGGNTEAFF. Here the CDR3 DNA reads TGTGCCACCGCATATTCAGGGGGCAACACTGAAGCTTTCTTT.

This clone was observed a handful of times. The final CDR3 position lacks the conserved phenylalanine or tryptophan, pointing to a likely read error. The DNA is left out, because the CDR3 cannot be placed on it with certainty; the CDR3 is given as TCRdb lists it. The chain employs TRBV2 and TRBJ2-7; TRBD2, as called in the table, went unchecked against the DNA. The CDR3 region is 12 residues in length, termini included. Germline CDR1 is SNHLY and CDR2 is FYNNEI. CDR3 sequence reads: CASRVGTSGSKL.

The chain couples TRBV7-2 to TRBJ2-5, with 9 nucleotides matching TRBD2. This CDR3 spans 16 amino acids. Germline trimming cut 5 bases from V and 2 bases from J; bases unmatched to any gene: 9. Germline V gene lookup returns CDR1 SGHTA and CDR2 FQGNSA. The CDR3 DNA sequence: TGTGCCAGCAGCCCTAGAGTCCTAGCGGGGCAAGAGACCCAGTACTTC. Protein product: CASSPRVLAGQETQYF. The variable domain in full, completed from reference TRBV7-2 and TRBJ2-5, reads GAGVSQSPSNKVTEKGKDVELRCDPISGHTALYWYRQSLGQGLEFLIYFQGNSAPDKSGLPSDRFSAERTGGSVSTLTIQRTQQEDSAVYLCASSPRVLAGQETQYFGPGTRLLVL.

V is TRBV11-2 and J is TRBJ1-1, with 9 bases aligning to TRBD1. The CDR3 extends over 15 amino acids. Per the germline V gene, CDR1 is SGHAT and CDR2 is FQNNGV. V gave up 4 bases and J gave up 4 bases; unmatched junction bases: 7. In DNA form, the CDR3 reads TGTGCCAGCAGCTCCAACAGGGGGCGGGGCACTGAAGCTTTCTTT. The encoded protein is CASSSNRGRGTEAFF.

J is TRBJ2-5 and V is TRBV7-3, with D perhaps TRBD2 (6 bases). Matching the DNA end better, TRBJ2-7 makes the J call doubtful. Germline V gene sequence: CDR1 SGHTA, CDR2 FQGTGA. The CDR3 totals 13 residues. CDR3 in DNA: TGTGCCAGCAGCTTAGGAGGGTTCTACGAGCAGTACTTC. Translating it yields CASSLGGFYEQYF.

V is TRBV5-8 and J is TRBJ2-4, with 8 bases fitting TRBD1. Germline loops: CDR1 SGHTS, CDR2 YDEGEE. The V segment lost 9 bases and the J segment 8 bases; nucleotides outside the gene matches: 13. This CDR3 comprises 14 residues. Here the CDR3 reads CATRQGLITDIQYF. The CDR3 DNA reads TGTGCCACGAGACAGGGGTTAATCACGGACATTCAGTACTTC.

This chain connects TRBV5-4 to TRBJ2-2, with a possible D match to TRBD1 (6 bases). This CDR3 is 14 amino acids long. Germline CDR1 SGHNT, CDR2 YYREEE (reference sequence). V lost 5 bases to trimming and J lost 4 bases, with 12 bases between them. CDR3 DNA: TGTGCCAGCAGGGCTCAGGGGATCACCGGGGAGCTGTTTTTT. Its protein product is CASRAQGITGELFF.

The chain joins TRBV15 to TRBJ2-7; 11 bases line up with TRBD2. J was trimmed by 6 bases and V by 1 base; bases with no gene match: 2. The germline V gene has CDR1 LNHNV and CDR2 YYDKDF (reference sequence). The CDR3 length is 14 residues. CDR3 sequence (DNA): TGTGCCACCAGCAGAGTGCTAGCGGGAGGCGAGCAGTACTTC. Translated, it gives CATSRVLAGGEQYF.

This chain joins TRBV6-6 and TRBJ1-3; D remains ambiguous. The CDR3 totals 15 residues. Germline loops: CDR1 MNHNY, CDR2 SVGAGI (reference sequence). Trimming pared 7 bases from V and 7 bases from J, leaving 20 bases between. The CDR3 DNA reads TGTGCCAGCATCGGTCCGGCAGGAAGAATTAACACCATATATTTT. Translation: CASIGPAGRINTIYF.

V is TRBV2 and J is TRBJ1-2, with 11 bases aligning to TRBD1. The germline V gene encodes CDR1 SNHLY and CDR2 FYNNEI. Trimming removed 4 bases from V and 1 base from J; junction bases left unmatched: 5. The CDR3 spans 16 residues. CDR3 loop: CASSGDRGYGNYGYTF. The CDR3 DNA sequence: TGTGCCAGCAGTGGGGACAGGGGGTATGGTAACTATGGCTACACCTTC.

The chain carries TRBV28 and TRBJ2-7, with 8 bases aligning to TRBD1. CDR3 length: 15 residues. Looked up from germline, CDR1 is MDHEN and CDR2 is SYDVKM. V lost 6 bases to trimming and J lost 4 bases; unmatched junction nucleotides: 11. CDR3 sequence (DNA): TGTGCCAGCAGCGTCACAGGGGGTAGTGTTTACGAGCAGTACTTC. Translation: CASSVTGGSVYEQYF.

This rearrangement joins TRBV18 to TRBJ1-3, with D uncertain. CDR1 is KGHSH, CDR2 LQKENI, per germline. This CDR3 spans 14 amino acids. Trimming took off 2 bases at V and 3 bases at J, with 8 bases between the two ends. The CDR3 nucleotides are TGTGCCAGCTCACCATCATCCGGTGGAAACACCATATATTTT. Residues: CASSPSSGGNTIYF.

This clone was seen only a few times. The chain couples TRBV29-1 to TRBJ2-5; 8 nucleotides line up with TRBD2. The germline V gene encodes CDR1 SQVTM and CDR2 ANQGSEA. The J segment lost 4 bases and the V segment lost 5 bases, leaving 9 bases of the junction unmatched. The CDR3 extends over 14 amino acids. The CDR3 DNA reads TGCAGCGTTAGAAAGGCGGGGGGCGGAGAGACCCAGTACTTC. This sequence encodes CSVRKAGGGETQYF.